Below, 26 T cell receptor beta chains from the same sample are listed, as sequenced in a study of blood T cell repertoires in COVID-19. Sequenced by immunoSEQ multiplex PCR; TCRdb stores in-frame clones only, minus some. The sample carries 180,000 or so clones, roughly 85% recorded once. Sample: peripheral blood. These receptors were taken from a man aged 55 to 70 with acute or convalescent COVID-19.

V and J are TRBV2 and TRBJ2-7; 10 bases align to TRBD2. The CDR3 totals 15 residues. Germline V gene sequence: CDR1 SNHLY, CDR2 FYNNEI. The trim removed 4 bases at V and 5 bases at J, leaving 8 bases unmatched. The CDR3 bases are TGTGCCAGCAGTGTCCCGCTAGCGGGAGTCAACGAGCAGTACTTC. Protein product: CASSVPLAGVNEQYF.

This chain links TRBV19 with TRBJ1-3, with D possibly being TRBD1 (6 bases). The germline V and J ends were trimmed by 7 bases and 0 bases, with 13 bases remaining between them. Germline V gives CDR1 LNHDA, CDR2 SQIVND (reference sequence). The CDR3 is made up of 15 amino acids. For the CDR3, the DNA is TGTGCCAGTACCTCCCGACAGGCCTCTGGAAACACCATATATTTT. Translation: CASTSRQASGNTIYF.

This chain uses TRBV30 with TRBJ2-1; a weak D match, TRBD1 (6 bases). This CDR3 is 17 amino acids long. The V end was cut by 1 base, the J end by 0 bases, with 16 bases between. Germline V lookup: CDR1 GTSNPN, CDR2 SVGIG (reference sequence). Here the CDR3 DNA reads TGTGCCTGGAGTGGTCGGGCAGGGGACCGCTCCTACAATGAGCAGTTCTTC. This gives the protein CAWSGRAGDRSYNEQFF. Together with reference TRBV30 and TRBJ2-1, the CDR3 gives the full variable domain: SQTIHQWPATLVQPVGSPLSLECTVEGTSNPNLYWYRQAAGRGLQLLFYSVGIGQISSEVPQNLSASRPQDRQFILSSKKLLLSDSGFYLCAWSGRAGDRSYNEQFFGPGTRLTVL.

V usage is TRBV24-1 and J usage is TRBJ1-2; 7 nucleotides agree with TRBD1. This CDR3 has 13 amino acids. J gave up 5 bases and V 3 bases, and 2 bases lay outside the gene matches. Germline CDR1 is KGHDR and CDR2 is SFDVKD. CDR3 region: CATSDLTGYGYTF. Here the CDR3 DNA reads TGTGCCACCAGTGATCTGACAGGGTATGGCTACACCTTC.

This sequence joins TRBV3-1 (or the pseudogene TRBV3-2) and TRBJ1-1, with D unresolved. There are 16 residues in the CDR3. V lost 3 bases and J 1 base, leaving 15 bases between the germline ends. Per the germline V gene, CDR1 is LGHDT and CDR2 is YNNKEL (reference sequence). CDR3 protein: CASSHATGRGNTEAFF. The CDR3 DNA follows: TGTGCCAGCAGCCACGCCACCGGACGGGGGAACACTGAAGCTTTCTTT.

The V call is TRBV18, the J call TRBJ1-1, with D perhaps matching TRBD1 (5 bases). The CDR3 length is 14 residues. Deletions cut 0 bases from V and 7 bases from J, with 12 bases between. Germline CDR1 reads KGHSH; CDR2 reads LQKENI. The chain's CDR3 is CASSPPTGDHEAFF. The CDR3 nucleotides read TGTGCCAGCTCACCACCAACGGGGGACCATGAAGCTTTCTTT. Variable domain in full (rest from reference TRBV18 and TRBJ1-1): NAGVMQNPRHLVRRRGQEARLRCSPMKGHSHVYWYRQLPEEGLKFMVYLQKENIIDESGMPKERFSAEFPKEGPSILRIQQVVRGDSAAYFCASSPPTGDHEAFFGQGTRLTVV.

The CDR3 reads CASSPGSPVGELFF. CDR3 DNA: TGCGCCAGCAGCCCCGGGAGCCCCGTCGGGGAGCTGTTTTTT. This chain joins TRBV5-1 and TRBJ2-2; the D gene is possibly TRBD2 (6 bases). This CDR3 comprises 14 residues. The V gene's germline CDR1 is SGHRS and CDR2 YFSETQ. Trimming stripped 4 bases from V and 7 bases from J, with 14 bases between.

The chain joins TRBV29-1 to TRBJ2-1; the D is unclear. Trimming took off 2 bases at V and 13 bases at J, with 9 bases between the two ends. This CDR3 spans 10 amino acids. CDR1 is SQVTM and CDR2 is ANQGSEA in the germline V gene. DNA for the CDR3: TGCAGCGTTGAACAGTCGGGTCAGTTCTTC. This sequence encodes CSVEQSGQFF.

The table lists this clone with many counts. This sequence joins TRBV15 and TRBJ2-7; 7 nucleotides agree with TRBD2. The length of the CDR3 is 13 residues. Losses at the gene ends were 4 bases for V and 4 bases for J; bases not matched to a gene: 4. Germline V gene data show CDR1 as LNHNV and CDR2 as YYDKDF (reference sequence). In nucleotides, the CDR3 is TGTGCCACCAGCAAGAGCGGGAAATACGAGCAGTACTTC. It codes for CATSKSGKYEQYF.

Here the CDR3 reads CSVGGYEQFF. For the CDR3, the DNA is TGCAGCGTTGGCGGTTATGAGCAGTTCTTC. This chain uses TRBV29-1 with TRBJ2-1; D unclear. The V end lost 4 bases, the J end lost 8 bases, and 6 bases lay between the germline ends. The CDR3 has 10 amino acids. The germline V gene encodes CDR1 SQVTM and CDR2 ANQGSEA.

Of note for this clone: One end of the junction does not line up with germline, which may come from a read error. The V and J genes are TRBV28 and TRBJ1-5, with TRBD1 matching 8 bases. The CDR3 is 16 residues long. Per germline, CDR1 MDHEN and CDR2 SYDVKM. CDR3 nucleotides: TGTGCCAGCAGTTTCGACAGGGGTCGTAGCGATCAGCCCCAGCATTTT. Translation gives CASSFDRGRSDQPQHF.

This rearrangement joins TRBV15 to TRBJ2-3; 7 bases fit TRBD2. V lost 1 base and J lost 9; bases outside the gene matches: 10. Germline V gene lookup returns CDR1 LNHNV and CDR2 YYDKDF (reference sequence). This CDR3 comprises 15 residues. The CDR3 protein is CATSRGGDGGVTQYF. The CDR3 bases are TGTGCCACCAGCAGAGGAGGGGATGGGGGGGTCACGCAGTATTTT.

V usage is TRBV27 and J usage is TRBJ1-5, with D hard to call. Between the trimmed V and J ends, which lost 3 bases and 6 bases, there was a span of 12 bases. Germline V gene sequence: CDR1 MNHEY, CDR2 SMNVEV (reference sequence). The CDR3 extends over 14 amino acids. This CDR3 is CASSFASISQPQHF. The CDR3 DNA reads as TGTGCCAGCAGTTTTGCCAGTATAAGTCAGCCCCAGCATTTT.

V is TRBV27 and J is TRBJ2-1; 11 nucleotides agree with TRBD1. From germline, CDR1 is MNHEY and CDR2 SMNVEV (reference sequence). The CDR3 extends over 16 amino acids. J was trimmed by 4 bases and V by 1 base; bases with no gene match: 3. CDR3 DNA sequence: TGTGCCAGCAGTTTATATGGGACAGGGGGATACAATGAGCAGTTCTTC. This codes for CASSLYGTGGYNEQFF.

The chain carries TRBV7-2 and TRBJ1-1, with 7 bases aligning to TRBD1. The CDR3 contains 14 residues. Germline loops: CDR1 SGHTA, CDR2 FQGNSA. Trimming removed 3 bases from V and 1 base from J; junction bases left unmatched: 2. The CDR3 reads CASSLGQTNTEAFF. The CDR3 nucleotides read TGTGCCAGCAGCTTGGGACAGACGAACACTGAAGCTTTCTTT.

V is TRBV9 and J is TRBJ2-5, with D perhaps TRBD2 (5 bases). Trimming shortened V by 3 bases and J by 4 bases, and 13 bases separated the two germline ends. The CDR3 length is 14 residues. Germline V gene data show CDR1 as SGDLS and CDR2 as YYNGEE. CDR3 amino acids: CASSAGIVGETQYF. The CDR3 DNA is TGTGCCAGCAGCGCCGGGATTGTGGGAGAGACCCAGTACTTC.

The V call is TRBV7-2, the J call TRBJ2-1, with 7 bases that match TRBD1. The CDR3 runs 15 residues. The V segment lost 5 bases and the J segment 4 bases; nucleotides outside the gene matches: 8. Germline CDR1 reads SGHTA; CDR2 reads FQGNSA. The CDR3 region is CASSPEGADYNEQFF. The CDR3 DNA sequence: TGTGCCAGCAGCCCAGAGGGGGCAGATTACAATGAGCAGTTCTTC.

This chain joins TRBV12-5 and TRBJ1-4, with no clear D. From germline, CDR1 is LGHNT and CDR2 FRNRAP. This CDR3 contains 12 residues. Between the trimmed V and J ends, which lost 1 base and 8 bases, there was a span of 5 bases. CDR3 amino acids: CASGLAREKLFF. The CDR3 DNA reads TGTGCTAGTGGTTTGGCCAGGGAAAAACTGTTTTTT.

The J gene is TRBJ1-1, the V gene TRBV5-4; 7 positions agree with TRBD1. Germline values: CDR1 SGHNT, CDR2 YYREEE (reference sequence). J gave up 4 bases and V 5 bases, and 11 bases lay outside the gene matches. This CDR3 has 15 residues. The CDR3 DNA follows: TGTGCCAGCAGACTTGCCGGGACAGTCTCCACTGAAGCTTTCTTT. Protein product: CASRLAGTVSTEAFF. The variable domain in full, with the rest retrieved from reference TRBV5-4 and TRBJ1-1, is ETGVTQSPTHLIKTRGQQVTLRCSSQSGHNTVSWYQQALGQGPQFIFQYYREEENGRGNFPPRFSGLQFPNYSSELNVNALELDDSALYLCASRLAGTVSTEAFFGQGTRLTVV.

On this clone itself: Other DNA sequences of this sample code for an identical CDR3. The chain recombines TRBV28 with TRBJ1-2, with no clear D. Germline values: CDR1 MDHEN, CDR2 SYDVKM. V was shortened by 6 bases and J by 0 bases, with 2 bases between the two germline ends. CDR3 length: 11 amino acids. DNA for the CDR3: TGTGCCAGCAGCTCTAACTATGGCTACACCTTC. Translated, it gives CASSSNYGYTF.

The chain has TRBV14 and TRBJ2-1; 12 bases map to TRBD2. The CDR3 is made up of 19 amino acids. Trimming cost V 0 bases and J 6 bases; bases outside gene matches: 12. The germline CDR1 and CDR2 sequences are SGHDN and FVKESK. The CDR3 reads CASSQEWGPGTSGFNEQFF. The CDR3 DNA is TGTGCCAGCAGCCAAGAATGGGGACCCGGGACTAGCGGGTTCAATGAGCAGTTCTTC.

This chain uses TRBV4-3 with TRBJ1-5; 10 positions agree with TRBD1. The CDR3 is 15 amino acids. The V segment lost 0 bases and the J segment 6 bases; nucleotides outside the gene matches: 2. Germline V gene lookup returns CDR1 LGHNA and CDR2 YSLEER. CDR3 nucleotides: TGCGCCAGCAGCCAAGATAGGACAGGGGGTCAGCCCCAGCATTTT. This encodes CASSQDRTGGQPQHF.

The count of this clone is one. This chain links TRBV5-1 with TRBJ1-3; D remains ambiguous. Germline assignment: CDR1 SGHRS and CDR2 YFSETQ. CDR3 length: 15 residues. V was trimmed by 0 bases and J by 0 bases, leaving 7 bases between them. CDR3 DNA sequence: TGCGCCAGCAGCTTGGGCGGAAGCTCTGGAAACACCATATATTTT. As protein: CASSLGGSSGNTIYF.

This rearrangement joins TRBV7-9 to TRBJ1-5; D ambiguous. V was shortened by 5 bases and J by 3 bases, with 11 bases between the two germline ends. Germline V gene lookup returns CDR1 SEHNR and CDR2 FQNEAQ (reference sequence). This CDR3 has 14 amino acids. CDR3 sequence reads: CASSPSADNQPQHF. The CDR3 coding sequence is TGTGCCAGCAGCCCCAGCGCGGACAATCAGCCCCAGCATTTT.

The sample holds one count of this clone. The rearrangement links TRBV6-4 to TRBJ2-7; 12 nucleotides align to TRBD2. Germline assignment: CDR1 MRHNA and CDR2 SNTAGT. V dropped 7 bases and J dropped 7; count of bases not matched to a gene: 17. This CDR3 region has 17 residues. The CDR3 loop reads CASTPRVRASGRGEQYF. The DNA of the CDR3 is TGTGCCAGCACCCCCCGGGTCAGGGCTAGCGGGAGGGGAGAGCAGTACTTC.

The chain joins TRBV7-9 to TRBJ1-2, with D possibly TRBD1 on 5 matching bases. Germline assignment: CDR1 SEHNR and CDR2 FQNEAQ (reference sequence). The length of the CDR3 is 13 residues. V gave up 2 bases and J gave up 2 bases, with 6 bases separating them. CDR3 amino acids: CASSLRQNYGYTF. In DNA, the CDR3 is TGTGCCAGCAGCTTAAGACAGAACTATGGCTACACCTTC.